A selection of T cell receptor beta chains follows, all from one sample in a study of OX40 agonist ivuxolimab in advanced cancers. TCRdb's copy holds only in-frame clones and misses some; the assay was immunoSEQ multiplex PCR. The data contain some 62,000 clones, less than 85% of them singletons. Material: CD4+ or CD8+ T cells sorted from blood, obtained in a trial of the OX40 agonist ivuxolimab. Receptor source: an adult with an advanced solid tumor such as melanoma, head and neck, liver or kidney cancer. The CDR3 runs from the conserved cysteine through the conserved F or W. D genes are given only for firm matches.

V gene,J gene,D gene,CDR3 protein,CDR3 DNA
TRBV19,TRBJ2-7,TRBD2,CASSMGLAGDPYEQYF,TGTGCCAGTAGTATGGGACTAGCGGGGGATCCCTACGAGCAGTACTTC
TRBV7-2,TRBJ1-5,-,CASSALSNQPQHF,TGTGCCAGCAGCGCACTGAGCAATCAGCCCCAGCATTTT
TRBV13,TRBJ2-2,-,CASSLGQYTGELFF,TGTGCCAGCAGCTTAGGCCAGTACACCGGGGAGCTGTTTTTT
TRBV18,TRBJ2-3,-,CASSDSTDTQYF,TGTGCCAGCTCCGACAGCACAGATACGCAGTATTTT
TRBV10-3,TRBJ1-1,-,CAISGMGGNTEAFF,TGTGCCATCAGTGGAATGGGGGGGAACACTGAAGCTTTCTTT
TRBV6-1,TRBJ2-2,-,CASSGNLIRRAGELFF,TGTGCCAGCAGTGGGAACTTGATAAGAAGGGCCGGGGAGCTGTTTTTT
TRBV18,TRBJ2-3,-,CASSPTGTPSYDTQYF,TGTGCCAGCTCACCAACCGGGACACCGTCGTACGATACGCAGTATTTT
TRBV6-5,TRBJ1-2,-,CASRMAGTQSGYTF,TGTGCCAGCAGAATGGCCGGGACGCAAAGCGGCTACACCTTC
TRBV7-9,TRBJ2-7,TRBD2,CASSVFGRAGTYEQYF,TGTGCCAGCAGCGTCTTCGGGAGGGCTGGGACCTACGAGCAGTACTTC
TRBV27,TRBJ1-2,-,CASSFLVGQTNYGYTF,TGTGCCAGCAGTTTCTTGGTAGGACAGACTAACTATGGCTACACCTTC
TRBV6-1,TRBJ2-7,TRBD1,CASRIGQGPSYEQYF,TGTGCCAGCAGGATTGGACAGGGCCCCTCCTACGAGCAGTACTTC
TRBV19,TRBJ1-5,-,CASSAPRNQPQHF,TGTGCCAGTAGTGCCCCCAGGAATCAGCCCCAGCATTTT
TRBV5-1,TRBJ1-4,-,CASSLDPQRGNEKLFF,TGCGCCAGCAGCTTGGACCCACAGAGGGGTAATGAAAAACTGTTTTTT
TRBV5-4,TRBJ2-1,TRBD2,CASLAGWNNEQFF,TGTGCCAGCTTAGCGGGATGGAACAATGAGCAGTTCTTC
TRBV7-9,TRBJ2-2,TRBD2,CASIFTIGGAPTGELFF,TGTGCCAGCATTTTCACTATCGGGGGGGCTCCCACCGGGGAGCTGTTTTTT
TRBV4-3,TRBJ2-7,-,CASSQEVSGYEQYF,TGCGCCAGCAGCCAAGAAGTATCAGGCTACGAGCAGTACTTC
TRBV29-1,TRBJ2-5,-,CSVGPTQYF,TGCAGCGTTGGTCCTACCCAGTACTTC